A single sample gave rise to the 21 T cell receptor beta chains below, sequenced in a study of early T cells in non-severe SARS-CoV-2 infection. TCRdb re-called the 5' RACE reads through MiXCR, storing one row per CDR3 protein. The data hold 25,000 to 35,000 distinct CDR3 sequences, with 4% to 5.5% observed a single time. Sequenced: whole blood. All receptors come from an adult who was a healthcare worker with PCR-confirmed SARS-CoV-2 infection or an uninfected control (not recorded which).

In this sample, this clonotype turned up many times. This chain links TRBV10-2 with TRBJ2-7; 11 nucleotides match TRBD2. V shed 2 bases and J 4 bases; nucleotides not matched to a gene: 4. Looked up from germline, CDR1 is WSHSY and CDR2 is SAAADI. CDR3 length: 15 amino acids. The CDR3 spells CASSERLAGHYEQYF. The CDR3, as DNA: TGCGCCAGCAGTGAGAGACTAGCGGGGCATTACGAGCAGTACTTC.

The chain couples TRBV3-1 to TRBJ2-5, with 7 bases that match TRBD1. V lost 2 bases and J lost 1; bases outside the gene matches: 4. CDR1 LGHDT and CDR2 YNNKEL come from the germline V gene (reference sequence). This CDR3 is 15 amino acids long. The CDR3 DNA sequence: TGTGCCAGCAGCCAATGGACAGGATTCCAAGAGACCCAGTACTTC. It encodes CASSQWTGFQETQYF.

The chain combines TRBV5-6 with TRBJ2-7, with TRBD2 identical over 8 bases. Germline V gives CDR1 SGHDT, CDR2 YYEEEE. V gave up 1 base and J gave up 5 bases; unmatched junction bases: 8. The length of the CDR3 is 15 residues. For the CDR3, the DNA is TGTGCCAGCAGCTTGTGGGGGACTAGTTATCACGAGCAGTACTTC. Protein product: CASSLWGTSYHEQYF.

This sequence joins TRBV25-1 and TRBJ2-5; TRBD2 might be the D (6 bases). CDR3 length equals 16 residues. Germline lookup yields CDR1 MGHDK and CDR2 SYGVNS. The ends were cut back, 8 bases at V and 5 bases at J, with 24 bases in the middle. Written as DNA, the CDR3 is TGTGCCAGCCAGACCGGGACGTCGATCGGAGGGGAGACCCAGTACTTC. It translates to CASQTGTSIGGETQYF.

There are a few counts of this clonotype. The chain's CDR3 is CSAILAGEQYF. CDR3 DNA sequence: TGCAGTGCTATACTAGCGGGCGAGCAGTACTTC. The chain is built from TRBV20-1 and TRBJ2-7; 9 positions agree with TRBD2. Trimming took 4 bases from V and 6 from J; bases not matched to a gene: 1. CDR3 length: 11 amino acids. CDR1 and CDR2 from the germline V gene are DFQATT and SNEGSKA (reference sequence).

This clonotype was seen ten or more times. The chain joins TRBV6-5 to TRBJ1-5, with D uncertain. The germline CDR1 and CDR2 sequences are MNHEY and SVGAGI. Trimming stripped 6 bases from V and 2 bases from J, with 8 bases between. The CDR3 contains 13 residues. The chain's CDR3 is CASRRGGNQPQHF. The CDR3 nucleotides are TGTGCCAGCAGGAGAGGTGGCAATCAGCCCCAGCATTTT.

This chain uses TRBV5-1 with TRBJ2-1, with TRBD1 matching over 7 bases. The CDR3 runs 15 residues. J gave up 8 bases and V 7 bases, and 15 bases lay outside the gene matches. Germline assignment: CDR1 SGHRS and CDR2 YFSETQ. This CDR3 reads CASSRRAGQGDEQFF. In nucleotides, the CDR3 is TGCGCCAGCTCGCGAAGGGCGGGCCAGGGGGATGAGCAGTTCTTC.

The CDR3 loop is CASSPLWEGQETQYF. CDR3 nucleotides: TGTGCCAGCAGCCCCTTATGGGAGGGCCAAGAGACCCAGTACTTC. V and J are TRBV7-9 and TRBJ2-5; 7 positions agree with TRBD2. The germline CDR1 and CDR2 sequences are SEHNR and FQNEAQ (reference sequence). V shed 5 bases and J 1 base; nucleotides not matched to a gene: 7. The CDR3 covers 15 residues.

This clonotype has ten or more counts. The chain couples TRBV29-1 to TRBJ2-7; 10 bases agree with TRBD1. V lost 6 bases, J lost 0 bases, and 5 bases stayed unmatched. The CDR3 contains 14 residues. The germline gives CDR1 SQVTM, CDR2 ANQGSEA. As DNA, the CDR3 is TGCAGCGTCCGGGACAGGGGACGCTCCTACGAGCAGTACTTC. Its protein is CSVRDRGRSYEQYF.

This clonotype was detected many times. This chain joins TRBV10-3 and TRBJ2-2; 13 bases line up with TRBD2. Looked up from germline, CDR1 is ENHRY and CDR2 is SYGVKD. V shed 6 bases, J shed 0 bases, and the junction held 7 bases outside the gene matches. The length of the CDR3 is 18 residues. CDR3 in DNA: TGTGCCATCAGCTATTCCGGGACTAGCGGGACGAACACCGGGGAGCTGTTTTTT. Protein sequence: CAISYSGTSGTNTGELFF.

This clonotype was recorded at least ten times. The chain combines TRBV7-9 with TRBJ2-7, with TRBD2 matching over 7 bases. V lost 1 base to trimming and J lost 4 bases; unmatched junction nucleotides: 10. Germline V gene lookup returns CDR1 SEHNR and CDR2 FQNEAQ (reference sequence). The CDR3 covers 16 residues. CDR3 protein: CASSLGTSARSYEQYF. CDR3 nucleotides: TGTGCCAGCAGCTTAGGCACTAGCGCGAGGTCTTACGAGCAGTACTTC. Full variable domain (missing parts from reference TRBV7-9 and TRBJ2-7): DTGVSQNPRHKITKRGQNVTFRCDPISEHNRLYWYRQTLGQGPEFLTYFQNEAQLEKSRLLSDRFSAERPKGSFSTLEIQRTEQGDSAMYLCASSLGTSARSYEQYFGPGTRLTVT.

This clonotype appeared many times. This chain joins TRBV12-3 or TRBV12-4 and TRBJ1-3; no clear D. Trimming shortened V by 3 bases and J by 0 bases, and 12 bases separated the two germline ends. The CDR3 loop spans 16 amino acids. This CDR3 is CASSFDGSNSGNTIYF. The CDR3 bases are TGTGCCAGCAGTTTTGACGGCAGCAACTCTGGAAACACCATATATTTT.

The rearrangement joins TRBV21-1 to TRBJ2-7; the table's D gene call, TRBD2, was not cross checked with the DNA. TRBV21-1 is shown as a pseudogene. This CDR3 comprises 16 residues. The CDR3 spells CASSPNWTSGSYEQYF. The DNA for the CDR3 is TGTGCCAGCAGCCCTAACTGGACTAGCGGTTCCTACGAGCAGTACTTC.

The rearrangement uses TRBV7-9 and TRBJ1-6, with TRBD1 as a possible D gene (6 bases). Germline V gene data show CDR1 as SEHNR and CDR2 as FQNEAQ (reference sequence). This CDR3 is built from 15 residues. The ends were cut back, 5 bases at V and 5 bases at J, with 13 bases in the middle. The CDR3 region has the DNA TGTGCCAGCAGCCCACAAACAGGGAATAATTCACCCCTCCACTTT. The encoded protein is CASSPQTGNNSPLHF.

This clonotype appeared many times. The genes are TRBV28 and TRBJ1-5, with D possibly matching TRBD1 (5 bases). The germline CDR1 and CDR2 sequences are MDHEN and SYDVKM. There are 12 residues in the CDR3. Trimming removed 4 bases at V and 9 bases at J, with 10 bases between. CDR3 amino acids: CASSSGGGPQHF. In nucleotides, the CDR3 is TGTGCCAGCAGTTCGGGCGGGGGGCCCCAGCATTTT.

About this clonotype itself: This may arise from a read error, as a much more abundant clone is one base away. This sequence joins TRBV28 and TRBJ2-7; D remains ambiguous. The CDR3 is 13 amino acids. The germline V gene encodes CDR1 MDHEN and CDR2 SYDVKM. The CDR3 DNA is TGTGCCAGCAGTTTACGCCCCTTAGGAGAGCAGTGCTTC. Its translation: CASSLRPLGEQCF.

This clonotype was observed at least ten times. The V and J genes are TRBV20-1 and TRBJ2-2, with no clear D. The CDR3 extends over 13 amino acids. CDR1 DFQATT and CDR2 SNEGSKA come from the germline V gene (reference sequence). Trimming removed 0 bases from V and 6 bases from J, with 8 bases in between. This chain's CDR3 is CSARDRVAGELFF. Written as DNA, the CDR3 is TGCAGTGCTAGAGATAGGGTGGCCGGGGAGCTGTTTTTT.

This clonotype was recorded many times. V usage is TRBV10-3 and J usage is TRBJ2-3; maybe TRBD2 (6 bases). This CDR3 region has 16 residues. Germline V gene lookup returns CDR1 ENHRY and CDR2 SYGVKD. Trimming removed 4 bases from V and 1 base from J, with 15 bases in between. CDR3 region: CAISALRGKRTDTQYF. The DNA for the CDR3 is TGTGCCATCAGTGCCTTACGGGGGAAACGCACAGATACGCAGTATTTT.

This clonotype was seen at least ten times. The chain is built from TRBV7-9 and TRBJ1-5, with D perhaps TRBD1 (6 bases). The V gene's germline CDR1 is SEHNR and CDR2 FQNEAQ (reference sequence). V was shortened by 3 bases and J by 6 bases, with 12 bases between the two germline ends. CDR3 length: 14 residues. The CDR3 nucleotides are TGTGCCAGCAGCTTCAACAGGGTTACTCAGCCCCAGCATTTT. Residues: CASSFNRVTQPQHF.

This clonotype was found many times. The chain is built from TRBV7-8 and TRBJ2-3; D might be TRBD1 or TRBD2, each matching 5 bases. Germline loops: CDR1 SGHVS, CDR2 FQNEAQ. The CDR3 consists of 16 residues. The V and J ends lost 2 bases and 2 bases respectively, with 14 bases between them. DNA of the CDR3: TGTGCCAGCAGCTTAAAGGTCAGGGAGTCCACAGATACGCAGTATTTT. It translates to CASSLKVRESTDTQYF.

This rearrangement joins TRBV27 to TRBJ2-3; D is unresolved. The CDR3 loop spans 13 amino acids. V was clipped by 2 bases and J by 0 bases, with 3 bases between them. Germline CDR1 is MNHEY and CDR2 is SMNVEV (reference sequence). The DNA of the CDR3 is TGTGCCAGCAGTTTACCTAGCACAGATACGCAGTATTTT. Translating gives CASSLPSTDTQYF.